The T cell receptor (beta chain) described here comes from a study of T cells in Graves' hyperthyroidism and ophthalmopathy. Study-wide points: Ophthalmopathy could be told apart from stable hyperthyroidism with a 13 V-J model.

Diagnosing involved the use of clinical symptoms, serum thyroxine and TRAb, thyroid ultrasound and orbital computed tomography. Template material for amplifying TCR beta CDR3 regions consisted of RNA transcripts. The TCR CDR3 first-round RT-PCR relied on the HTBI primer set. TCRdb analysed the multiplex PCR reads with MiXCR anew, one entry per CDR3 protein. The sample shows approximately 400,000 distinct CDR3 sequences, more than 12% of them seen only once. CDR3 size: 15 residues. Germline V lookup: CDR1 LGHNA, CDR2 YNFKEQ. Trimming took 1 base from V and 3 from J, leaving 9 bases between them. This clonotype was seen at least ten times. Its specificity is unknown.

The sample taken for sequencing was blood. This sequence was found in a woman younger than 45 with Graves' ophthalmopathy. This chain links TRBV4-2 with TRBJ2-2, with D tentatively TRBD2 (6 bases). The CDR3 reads CASSQAGGDTGELFF. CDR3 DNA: TGTGCCAGCAGCCAAGCGGGCGGGGACACCGGGGAGCTGTTTTTT.